The sequence of this T cell receptor beta chain was determined in a study of cytomegalovirus exposure and HLA in healthy donors. Study-level findings and limits: Analysis was carried out at a later point, and it linked a missense DCLRE1C variant to TCR beta V- and J-gene trimming. Another analysis was done later, and it associated over 15,000 TCR beta sequences with HLA alleles at 0.05 false discovery rate.

Trimming at V came to 4 bases and at J to 6 bases, leaving 6 bases not matched to a gene. CDR1 and CDR2 from the germline V gene are MGHDK and SYGVNS. The CDR3 is made up of 15 amino acids. 13 Jbeta primers and 60 Vbeta primers were used for the PCR. TCRdb keeps only in-frame clones here, not all; method: immunoSEQ multiplex PCR. The sample has 85,000 to 130,000 clones; less than 85% are singletons. In the case of this clone: Its target is unknown.

The genes are TRBV25-1 and TRBJ2-2, with 9 bases identical to TRBD1. Material for sequencing was PBMCs. The receptor comes from a man aged 60 to 75 in good health and CMV-seronegative. The CDR3 spells CASSALTGGAGELFF. Written as DNA, the CDR3 is TGTGCCAGCAGTGCCTTGACAGGGGGTGCCGGGGAGCTGTTTTTT.